The rows below give T cell receptor beta chains drawn from one sample of a study of blood T cells in healthy people across ages. TCRdb analysed the 5' RACE reads with MiXCR anew, one entry per CDR3 protein. Of around 820,000 distinct CDR3 sequences listed, roughly 25% are singletons. These sequences were also reported in another study, on T cells of mothers and their children.

Specimen: blood. The source is a boy under 18 in good health. Both conserved end residues are part of each CDR3. The D gene is left open where the match is weak. Size tells how often a clone was seen (once, few, many) or the class of an expanded clone, and some rows leave it out.

v_gene: TRBV20-1
abundance: -
j_gene: TRBJ1-2
d_gene: TRBD1
CDR3aa: CSARGDSNYGYTF
CDR3nt: TGCAGTGCTAGAGGGGACAGTAACTATGGCTACACCTTC

v_gene: TRBV7-9
abundance: few
j_gene: TRBJ2-1
d_gene: -
CDR3aa: CASSLDRPEQFF
CDR3nt: TGTGCCAGCAGCTTAGACCGTCCTGAGCAGTTCTTC

v_gene: TRBV7-2
abundance: few
j_gene: TRBJ1-6
d_gene: -
CDR3aa: CASSLDGSSYNSPLHF
CDR3nt: TGTGCCAGCAGCTTAGATGGGAGCTCCTATAATTCACCCCTCCACTTT

v_gene: TRBV9
abundance: few
j_gene: TRBJ2-4
d_gene: -
CDR3aa: CASSAHRAWVGKNIQYF
CDR3nt: TGTGCCAGCAGCGCTCACCGAGCCTGGGTAGGCAAAAACATTCAGTACTTC

v_gene: TRBV15
abundance: -
j_gene: TRBJ2-3
d_gene: TRBD2
CDR3aa: CATSVGGAGDTQYF
CDR3nt: TGTGCCACCAGCGTCGGGGGGGCGGGAGATACGCAGTATTTT

v_gene: TRBV11-2
abundance: few
j_gene: TRBJ2-5
d_gene: -
CDR3aa: CASEMIGRQETQYF
CDR3nt: TGTGCCAGCGAAATGATAGGGCGCCAAGAGACCCAGTACTTC

v_gene: TRBV14
abundance: few
j_gene: TRBJ2-7
d_gene: -
CDR3aa: CARVPPTYEQYF
CDR3nt: TGTGCCAGAGTTCCCCCCACCTACGAGCAGTACTTC

v_gene: TRBV18
abundance: few
j_gene: TRBJ2-1
d_gene: -
CDR3aa: CASSQQADEQFF
CDR3nt: TGTGCCAGCTCACAACAGGCGGATGAGCAGTTCTTC

v_gene: TRBV5-1
abundance: few
j_gene: TRBJ2-6
d_gene: -
CDR3aa: CASSLVGGTRSGANVLTF
CDR3nt: TGCGCCAGCAGCTTGGTAGGCGGGACCCGCTCTGGGGCCAACGTCCTGACTTTC

v_gene: TRBV29-1
abundance: few
j_gene: TRBJ2-7
d_gene: TRBD1
CDR3aa: CSVRRGRGSYEQYF
CDR3nt: TGCAGCGTGCGAAGAGGCAGGGGGTCCTACGAGCAGTACTTC

v_gene: TRBV4-3
abundance: -
j_gene: TRBJ1-1
d_gene: -
CDR3aa: CASSQESLADTEAFF
CDR3nt: TGCGCCAGCAGCCAAGAATCCCTCGCCGACACTGAAGCTTTCTTT

v_gene: TRBV20-1
abundance: few
j_gene: TRBJ1-3
d_gene: -
CDR3aa: CSAPMPGTTGNTIYF
CDR3nt: TGCAGTGCGCCGATGCCCGGGACGACTGGAAACACCATATATTTT

v_gene: TRBV5-1
abundance: few
j_gene: TRBJ2-5
d_gene: -
CDR3aa: CASSFTTQETQYF
CDR3nt: TGCGCCAGCAGCTTCACTACCCAAGAGACCCAGTACTTC

v_gene: TRBV29-1
abundance: -
j_gene: TRBJ1-1
d_gene: -
CDR3aa: CSVAPVVGDTEAFF
CDR3nt: TGCAGCGTTGCCCCGGTGGTAGGGGACACTGAAGCTTTCTTT

v_gene: TRBV14
abundance: -
j_gene: TRBJ1-3
d_gene: -
CDR3aa: CASSGSSGNTIYF
CDR3nt: TGTGCCAGCAGCGGGAGCTCTGGAAACACCATATATTTT

v_gene: TRBV11-3
abundance: -
j_gene: TRBJ2-3
d_gene: TRBD2
CDR3aa: CASRAGGSSTDTQYF
CDR3nt: TGTGCCAGCAGGGCGGGGGGATCAAGCACAGATACGCAGTATTTT

v_gene: TRBV6-2/TRBV6-3
abundance: -
j_gene: TRBJ1-4
d_gene: -
CDR3aa: CASGRNEKLFF
CDR3nt: TGTGCCAGCGGAAGAAATGAAAAACTGTTTTTT

v_gene: TRBV18
abundance: few
j_gene: TRBJ2-1
d_gene: -
CDR3aa: CASSPGLKSSYNEQFF
CDR3nt: TGTGCCAGCTCACCCGGGCTGAAAAGCTCCTACAATGAGCAGTTCTTC

v_gene: TRBV7-9
abundance: -
j_gene: TRBJ2-7
d_gene: -
CDR3aa: CASSLRGLVAYEQYF
CDR3nt: TGTGCCAGCAGCTTAAGAGGGCTTGTGGCCTACGAGCAGTACTTC

v_gene: TRBV7-2
abundance: -
j_gene: TRBJ2-3
d_gene: -
CDR3aa: CASSPKWDSTDTQYF
CDR3nt: TGTGCCAGCAGCCCTAAGTGGGACAGCACAGATACGCAGTATTTT

v_gene: TRBV11-2
abundance: few
j_gene: TRBJ2-3
d_gene: TRBD2
CDR3aa: CASSSGLAGDTDTQYF
CDR3nt: TGTGCCAGCAGCTCTGGACTAGCGGGGGACACAGATACGCAGTATTTT

v_gene: TRBV7-2
abundance: -
j_gene: TRBJ2-7
d_gene: -
CDR3aa: CASSLIREQGDEQYF
CDR3nt: TGTGCCAGCAGCTTAATTCGGGAACAGGGAGACGAGCAGTACTTC

v_gene: TRBV20-1
abundance: -
j_gene: TRBJ2-4
d_gene: TRBD1
CDR3aa: CSGQGDGAKNIQYF
CDR3nt: TGCAGTGGACAGGGGGATGGGGCCAAAAACATTCAGTACTTC

v_gene: TRBV7-3
abundance: -
j_gene: TRBJ2-5
d_gene: -
CDR3aa: CASSLRGGGWETQYF
CDR3nt: TGTGCCAGCAGCTTAAGAGGCGGGGGCTGGGAGACCCAGTACTTC

v_gene: TRBV4-1
abundance: -
j_gene: TRBJ2-4
d_gene: -
CDR3aa: CASSQESGANIQYF
CDR3nt: TGCGCCAGCAGCCAAGAGTCAGGGGCGAACATTCAGTACTTC

v_gene: TRBV7-2
abundance: few
j_gene: TRBJ1-1
d_gene: -
CDR3aa: CASSLEPAGNTEAFF
CDR3nt: TGTGCCAGCAGCTTAGAGCCGGCAGGGAACACTGAAGCTTTCTTT

v_gene: TRBV7-9
abundance: -
j_gene: TRBJ2-4
d_gene: TRBD1
CDR3aa: CASSLRLTGLDIQYF
CDR3nt: TGTGCCAGCAGCTTAAGGTTGACAGGGTTGGACATTCAGTACTTC

v_gene: TRBV5-1
abundance: few
j_gene: TRBJ1-3
d_gene: -
CDR3aa: CASSLENSGNTIYF
CDR3nt: TGCGCCAGCAGCCTCGAAAACTCTGGAAACACCATATATTTT

v_gene: TRBV5-1
abundance: -
j_gene: TRBJ1-4
d_gene: TRBD1
CDR3aa: CASKGGTDEKLFF
CDR3nt: TGCGCCAGCAAGGGGGGGACAGATGAAAAACTGTTTTTT

v_gene: TRBV9
abundance: -
j_gene: TRBJ2-1
d_gene: -
CDR3aa: CASSVGLPYNEQFF
CDR3nt: TGTGCCAGCAGCGTAGGGTTGCCCTACAATGAGCAGTTCTTC

v_gene: TRBV28
abundance: few
j_gene: TRBJ2-5
d_gene: TRBD1
CDR3aa: CATQDRANLETQYF
CDR3nt: TGTGCCACCCAGGACAGGGCTAACCTAGAGACCCAGTACTTC

v_gene: TRBV4-3
abundance: few
j_gene: TRBJ1-1
d_gene: TRBD1
CDR3aa: CASSQVAGGGTEAFF
CDR3nt: TGCGCCAGCAGCCAAGTGGCAGGGGGCGGCACTGAAGCTTTCTTT

v_gene: TRBV9
abundance: -
j_gene: TRBJ1-1
d_gene: TRBD1
CDR3aa: CASSVGGQPLGVNTEAFF
CDR3nt: TGTGCCAGCAGCGTAGGGGGACAGCCCTTGGGGGTGAACACTGAAGCTTTCTTT

v_gene: TRBV24-1
abundance: -
j_gene: TRBJ2-4
d_gene: -
CDR3aa: CATSRQGDPGNIQYF
CDR3nt: TGTGCCACCAGCCGGCAGGGCGACCCGGGAAACATTCAGTACTTC

v_gene: TRBV5-1
abundance: -
j_gene: TRBJ1-1
d_gene: -
CDR3aa: CASRLAGMNTEAFF
CDR3nt: TGCGCCAGCCGCTTAGCAGGGATGAACACTGAAGCTTTCTTT

v_gene: TRBV3-1
abundance: few
j_gene: TRBJ2-5
d_gene: TRBD2
CDR3aa: CASSHPGTRMGETQYF
CDR3nt: TGTGCCAGCAGCCACCCCGGGACTAGGATGGGAGAGACCCAGTACTTC